These 23 T cell receptor beta chains came from one sample sequenced in a study of cytomegalovirus exposure and HLA in healthy donors. The PCR had 60 Vbeta and 13 Jbeta primers. The assay was immunoSEQ multiplex PCR, and TCRdb's table has in-frame clones only and misses some. The profile covers some 140,000 clones, with roughly 80% appearing a single time and over 2% taken by the ten largest. Sequencing used PBMCs. These receptors came from a man between 25 and 39 years old in good health and CMV-seronegative.

The V gene is TRBV9, the J gene TRBJ2-1; TRBD2 aligns across 13 bases. The CDR3 is made up of 16 amino acids. The V gene end was trimmed by 6 bases and the J gene end by 4 bases; junction bases not matched to a gene: 7. Germline-derived CDR1 and CDR2 are SGDLS and YYNGEE. The CDR3 coding sequence is TGTGCCAGCAACCTAGGGACTAGCGGGACGTACAATGAGCAGTTCTTC. This gives the protein CASNLGTSGTYNEQFF.

The rearrangement joins TRBV27 to TRBJ2-3; 13 bases agree with TRBD2. CDR3 length: 15 amino acids. Trimming at V came to 6 bases and at J to 3 bases, leaving 3 bases not matched to a gene. Germline-derived CDR1 and CDR2 are MNHEY and SMNVEV (reference sequence). This CDR3 is CASRWTSGSTDTQYF. The CDR3 nucleotides read TGTGCCAGCAGATGGACTAGCGGGAGTACAGATACGCAGTATTTT.

This chain joins TRBV2 and TRBJ1-1, with D perhaps matching TRBD1 (5 bases). Trimming stripped 3 bases from V and 3 bases from J, with 11 bases between. The CDR3 runs 14 residues. Germline CDR1 SNHLY, CDR2 FYNNEI. The CDR3 region is CASSDRQLHTEAFF. The CDR3 coding sequence is TGTGCCAGCAGTGATCGACAGTTGCACACTGAAGCTTTCTTT.

The chain employs TRBV5-1 and TRBJ2-1; 12 nucleotides line up with TRBD1. The V and J ends lost 3 bases and 8 bases, in that order; junction bases with no gene match: 6. The CDR3 is made up of 15 amino acids. Germline V gene lookup returns CDR1 SGHRS and CDR2 YFSETQ. In DNA, the CDR3 is TGCGCCAGCAGCTCCGGGACAGGGGGCCGGGATGAGCAGTTCTTC. As protein: CASSSGTGGRDEQFF.

Written as DNA, the CDR3 is TGCGCCAGCAGACCCGGACAATCCGGGGAGCTGTTTTTT. As protein: CASRPGQSGELFF. The V call is TRBV10-1, the J call TRBJ2-2; TRBD1 might be the D (5 bases). The germline CDR1 and CDR2 sequences are WNHNN and SYGVQD (reference sequence). V gave up 6 bases and J gave up 6 bases, with 11 bases separating them. The CDR3 covers 13 residues.

The chain has TRBV20-1 and TRBJ2-5; D is ambiguous. The CDR3 has 11 amino acids. CDR1 and CDR2 (germline): DFQATT, SNEGSKA (reference sequence). The V and J ends lost 3 bases and 4 bases respectively, with 6 bases between them. The CDR3 region is CSARFRETQYF. CDR3 coding DNA: TGCAGTGCTAGGTTTAGAGAGACCCAGTACTTC.

V gene TRBV28 combines with J gene TRBJ1-2, with D hard to call. Between the trimmed V and J ends, which lost 8 bases and 0 bases, there was a span of 4 bases. In germline, CDR1 is MDHEN, CDR2 SYDVKM. The CDR3 covers 11 residues. CDR3 residues: CASGPNYGYTF. DNA for the CDR3: TGTGCCAGCGGGCCTAACTATGGCTACACCTTC.

The V gene is TRBV5-6, the J gene TRBJ1-4, with D perhaps matching TRBD1 (5 bases). Germline CDR1 and CDR2: SGHDT and YYEEEE. Between the trimmed V and J ends, which lost 4 bases and 3 bases, there was a span of 13 bases. The CDR3 is made up of 15 amino acids. The CDR3 loop is CASSAPGAPNEKLFF. The CDR3, as DNA: TGTGCCAGCAGCGCCCCTGGGGCACCTAATGAAAAACTGTTTTTT.

J is TRBJ2-1 and V is TRBV5-4; TRBD2 is a possible D gene (7 bases). CDR1 is SGHNT, CDR2 YYREEE, per germline (reference sequence). The CDR3 totals 15 residues. Trimming took off 4 bases at V and 3 bases at J, with 14 bases between the two ends. The CDR3 sequence is CASSGGDTYYNEQFF. The CDR3, as DNA: TGTGCCAGCAGCGGGGGGGACACTTACTACAATGAGCAGTTCTTC.

The V and J genes are TRBV5-8 and TRBJ1-5; D is uncertain. The germline V and J ends were trimmed by 3 bases and 6 bases, with 7 bases remaining between them. The germline CDR1 and CDR2 sequences are SGHTS and YDEGEE. The CDR3 loop spans 12 amino acids. CDR3 nucleotides: TGTGCCAGCAGCTCCCTTCGTCAGCCCCAGCATTTT. It codes for CASSSLRQPQHF.

The chain joins TRBV4-1 to TRBJ2-6; weak D call: TRBD1 (5 bases). Germline CDR1 is MGHRA and CDR2 is YSYEKL. The CDR3 extends over 19 amino acids. Between the trimmed V and J ends, which lost 4 bases and 0 bases, there was a span of 19 bases. CDR3 residues: CASSLQAIQVGSGANVLTF. The CDR3 coding sequence is TGCGCCAGCAGCCTACAAGCTATACAGGTCGGCTCTGGGGCCAACGTCCTGACTTTC.

This chain connects TRBV6-6 to TRBJ1-5, with TRBD1 matching 7 bases. This CDR3 contains 15 residues. Germline assignment: CDR1 MNHNY and CDR2 SVGAGI (reference sequence). V shed 3 bases, J shed 6 bases, and the junction held 8 bases outside the gene matches. This CDR3 is CASSYGQGVIQPQHF. CDR3 nucleotides: TGTGCCAGCAGTTATGGCCAGGGGGTAATTCAGCCCCAGCATTTT.

In this sample, this clone turned up a few times. The chain joins TRBV19 to TRBJ1-2; D possibly corresponds to TRBD1 (5 bases). The CDR3 covers 12 residues. Deletions cut 6 bases from V and 1 base from J, with 6 bases between. Germline V gene sequence: CDR1 LNHDA, CDR2 SQIVND (reference sequence). CDR3 amino acids: CASRRGNYGYTF. In nucleotides, the CDR3 is TGTGCCAGTAGAAGGGGTAACTATGGCTACACCTTC.

V is TRBV11-2 and J is TRBJ2-5; 10 nucleotides agree with TRBD2. The germline gives CDR1 SGHAT, CDR2 FQNNGV. V shed 4 bases, J shed 4 bases, and the junction held 9 bases outside the gene matches. The CDR3 has 16 amino acids. CDR3 region: CASSSRPSGSGETQYF. In nucleotides, the CDR3 is TGTGCCAGCAGCTCCCGGCCTAGCGGGAGCGGAGAGACCCAGTACTTC.

CDR3 sequence: CASSLSFAAYNEQFF. The CDR3 region has the DNA TGTGCCAGCAGTTTATCGTTCGCGGCCTACAATGAGCAGTTCTTC. J is TRBJ2-1 and V is TRBV27; D gene unclear. From germline, CDR1 is MNHEY and CDR2 SMNVEV (reference sequence). This CDR3 comprises 15 residues. Trimming shortened V by 0 bases and J by 2 bases, and 8 bases separated the two germline ends.

In this sample, this clone turned up a few times. One junction end does not reproduce the germline sequence, and a read error may be involved. This chain uses TRBV25-1 with TRBJ2-5; D remains ambiguous. Germline V gene data show CDR1 as MGHDK and CDR2 as SYGVNS. The CDR3 extends over 10 amino acids. CDR3 nucleotides: TGTGCCAGCAGTGAATCCCAACTTCACTTC. The encoded protein is CASSESQLHF.

This clone has only a few counts. Additional DNA sequences in this sample encode the identical CDR3. This rearrangement joins TRBV28 to TRBJ1-1; D is unresolved. The germline V gene encodes CDR1 MDHEN and CDR2 SYDVKM. This CDR3 is 13 amino acids long. V dropped 5 bases and J dropped 5 bases, with 12 bases sitting between them. The chain's CDR3 is CASSTPGGTEAFF. In nucleotides, the CDR3 is TGTGCCAGCAGTACTCCGGGTGGGACTGAAGCTTTCTTT.

This clone was counted between two and nine times. The rearrangement links TRBV28 to TRBJ1-1, with no clear D. Germline lookup yields CDR1 MDHEN and CDR2 SYDVKM. CDR3 length equals 11 residues. V shed 3 bases and J shed 6 bases, with 5 bases lying between them. The CDR3 DNA reads as TGTGCCAGCAGTTTCAAATCTGAAGCTTTCTTT. Its protein product is CASSFKSEAFF. Full variable domain (remainder filled in from reference TRBV28 and TRBJ1-1): DVKVTQSSRYLVKRTGEKVFLECVQDMDHENMFWYRQDPGLGLRLIYFSYDVKMKEKGDIPEGYSVSREKKERFSLILESASTNQTSMYLCASSFKSEAFFGQGTRLTVV.

V and J are TRBV2 and TRBJ2-7; perhaps TRBD1 as D (5 bases). This CDR3 comprises 13 residues. Germline V lookup: CDR1 SNHLY, CDR2 FYNNEI. V gave up 4 bases and J gave up 3 bases, with 10 bases separating them. The CDR3 sequence is CASSVQVGYEQYF. CDR3 in DNA: TGTGCCAGCAGTGTACAGGTTGGCTACGAGCAGTACTTC.

The chain links TRBV5-5 to TRBJ2-3; 13 bases agree with TRBD2. The germline gives CDR1 SGHKS, CDR2 YYEKEE (reference sequence). Losses at the gene ends were 2 bases for V and 4 bases for J; bases not matched to a gene: 1. This CDR3 has 15 amino acids. The CDR3 here is CASSLTSGRADTQYF. Written as DNA, the CDR3 is TGTGCCAGCAGCTTAACTAGCGGGAGGGCAGATACGCAGTATTTT.

Only a few counts were recorded for this clone. The genes are TRBV11-2 and TRBJ2-7; the D is unclear. V gave up 0 bases and J gave up 0 bases, with 15 bases separating them. Germline-derived CDR1 and CDR2 are SGHAT and FQNNGV. This CDR3 has 17 residues. CDR3 bases: TGTGCCAGCAGCTTAGATCTCCGAGACTTCTTCTCCTACGAGCAGTACTTC. Protein sequence: CASSLDLRDFFSYEQYF. Full variable domain (rest looked up from reference TRBV11-2 and TRBJ2-7): EAGVAQSPRYKIIEKRQSVAFWCNPISGHATLYWYQQILGQGPKLLIQFQNNGVVDDSQLPKDRFSAERLKGVDSTLKIQPAKLEDSAVYLCASSLDLRDFFSYEQYFGPGTRLTVT.

This clone was counted between two and nine times. The V call is TRBV6-1, the J call TRBJ2-1, with 7 bases identical to TRBD2. Germline V CDR1 and CDR2: MNHNS, SASEGT. The CDR3 totals 16 residues. V gave up 2 bases and J gave up 4 bases; unmatched junction bases: 8. The CDR3 is CASSEQRLAGYNEQFF. The CDR3 DNA reads as TGTGCCAGCAGTGAACAGAGACTAGCAGGGTACAATGAGCAGTTCTTC.

The chain is built from TRBV5-6 and TRBJ2-7; a possible D gene is TRBD1 (5 bases). The CDR3 length is 15 residues. Germline CDR1 and CDR2: SGHDT and YYEEEE. Trimming left V 1 base short and J 2 bases short, with 13 bases between. Written as DNA, the CDR3 is TGTGCCAGCAGCTTGTCGGCAGGGTGGCCCTACGAGCAGTACTTC. Translation: CASSLSAGWPYEQYF.